The sample holds a few counts of the clone carrying this TCR beta chain. Antigen specificity is unknown. The CDR3 extends over 14 amino acids. The data originate from a study of early T cells in non-severe SARS-CoV-2 infection. On the study more broadly: The study sequenced bulk RNA from unsorted whole blood, with chains unpaired. Study-wide results and caveats: VDJdb-based annotation leaned toward anti-spike CD8 responses and missed private and CD4 specificities.

The TCR library protocol attached unique molecular identifiers to the individual cDNA molecules. TCRdb fed the 5' RACE reads into MiXCR, producing one record per CDR3 protein. This table holds around 78,000 distinct CDR3 sequences, roughly 9.1% found once. The material sequenced was whole blood, taken at baseline. The TCR originated in an adult who was a healthcare worker with PCR-confirmed SARS-CoV-2 infection or an uninfected control (not recorded which). V is TRBV21-1 and J is TRBJ2-7. TRBV21-1 is a known pseudogene. The CDR3 is CASSKVQLRYEQYF. As DNA, the CDR3 is TGTGCCAGCAGCAAAGTCCAGCTCAGATACGAGCAGTACTTC.